This T cell receptor beta chain stems from a study of identical twins (TCRdb year 2016). Background for the entire study: The study deep-sequenced TCR alpha and beta repertoires from monozygotic twins, unrelated adults of various ages and cord blood to test whether fetal clonotypes persist. Replicate twin experiments were performed at different times using different library preparation protocols to rule out contamination. Results the study describes overall, beyond this receptor: Invariant T cells such as MAIT and iNKT could partly confound zero-insertion analyses, though diverse VJ usage argued against this for most clonotypes. In monozygotic twins, out-of-frame TCR alpha sharing was systematically underestimated by recombination models, although the models agreed with sharing between unrelated individuals. Conclusions relied on cross-sectional statistical analysis, since the same donors could not be followed over many years. A weaker excess of twin sharing was found in beta out-of-frame sequences because the signal-to-noise ratio was lowered by fewer shared sequences. Abundant cord blood beta clonotypes carried fewer insertions; young adult naive repertoires showed a weaker similar trend, while memory repertoires showed none. Compared with coincidental sharing between unrelated individuals, out-of-frame TCR alpha sequences shared between twins showed an excess of sequences with low generation probability.

All donors were healthy Caucasians. Three pairs of female monozygotic twins, all aged roughly 18 to 30 years, made up the twin cohort. Peripheral blood mononuclear cells were the source from which RNA for the TCR libraries was isolated. After removal of 3 bases from V and 0 bases from J, the junction retains 1 base not matched to a gene. The CDR3 holds 13 amino acids from the cysteine to the phenylalanine. Just CDR3 DNA is preserved here, 39 bases in frame from base 1. From the germline V gene, CDR1 is SQVTM and CDR2 is ANQGSEA. Library preparation was by 5' RACE. TCRdb records Illumina HiSeq 2000 as the sequencer. Template switching added a universal primer binding site, and the final cDNA carried a unique molecular identifier that allowed TCR cDNA molecules to be counted accurately. Specific primers in the conserved constant-segment region were used to synthesize first-strand cDNA for TCR alpha and beta chains. To control for contamination, every cDNA library carried two barcodes: a SMART-Mk sample barcode plus Illumina barcodes. TruSeq adapter sequences and Illumina sample barcodes were added in two successive PCR steps. TCR alpha and beta cDNA libraries were sequenced on the Illumina HiSeq platform with custom primers. As for the authors' bioinformatics: MiGEC processed the raw reads to extract unique molecular identifiers, while MiXCR was used to determine the CDR3 positions. For each individual, recombination models were inferred using an EM algorithm with the repgenHMM and IGoR tools. The tcR package in R was used for shared clonotype analysis, with sharing normalized by the product of cloneset sizes. Out-of-frame nonproductive sequences were analyzed to study raw recombination free of thymic and clonal selection effects. TCRdb reanalyzed the raw reads on its own, using fastp at Q25 for trimming and MiXCR for clone calling, and kept in-frame beta chains. Every CDR3 protein is listed once, alongside the most common genes and DNA of its rows. In this record, the V and J calls reflect TCRdb's handling and not the investigators' own analysis. The sample data list under 900,000 distinct CDR3 sequences, and about 12% of these were observed just once. Around 1.6% of the sample belongs to the ten largest clones.

This clonotype appeared many times. What antigen it recognizes has not been identified. No base qualities exist here, and no much larger clone lies one base off it. These data were also reused for a study on yellow fever vaccine responses in identical twins. As the second publication notes: The authors reported that the T cell response to vaccination in identical twins appeared partly convergent and partly personalized. The study precisely tracked vaccine-responding T cell clones in identical twins.

The receptor's source is a young woman in good health. Sample: PBMCs. The sequence links TRBV29-1 to TRBJ1-2; 7 bases in between match TRBD1. This receptor has the CDR3 CSVEGTANYGYTF. The nucleotide sequence is TGCAGCGTTGAGGGGACAGCTAACTATGGCTACACCTTC.